This T cell receptor (beta chain) was captured in a study of pediatric ulcerative colitis. General study results and limits: Compared with controls, ulcerative colitis showed greater blood-rectum clone sharing.

Assay used: immunoSEQ multiplex PCR; TCRdb lists only in-frame clones, some missing. The sample carries around 12,000 clones, 60% to 80% recorded once. The rectum was sampled with one to two pinch biopsies at colonoscopy. Controls: normal colonoscopy findings, no IBD within the following year. As concerns this clone: The antigen remains undetermined.

After removal of 1 base from V and 2 bases from J, the junction contained 3 bases not matched to a gene. The germline V gene encodes CDR1 LGHNA and CDR2 YNFKEQ. The CDR3 covers 16 residues. The sequence derives from a boy aged 5-17 years who was a control in a study of pediatric ulcerative colitis. This chain links TRBV4-2 with TRBJ2-3; the match to TRBD1 covers 10 bases. Specimen: gut tissue. The CDR3 nucleotides are TGTGCCAGCAGCCAAGGGGGGACAGGGGCCACAGATACGCAGTATTTT. It yields the protein CASSQGGTGATDTQYF.